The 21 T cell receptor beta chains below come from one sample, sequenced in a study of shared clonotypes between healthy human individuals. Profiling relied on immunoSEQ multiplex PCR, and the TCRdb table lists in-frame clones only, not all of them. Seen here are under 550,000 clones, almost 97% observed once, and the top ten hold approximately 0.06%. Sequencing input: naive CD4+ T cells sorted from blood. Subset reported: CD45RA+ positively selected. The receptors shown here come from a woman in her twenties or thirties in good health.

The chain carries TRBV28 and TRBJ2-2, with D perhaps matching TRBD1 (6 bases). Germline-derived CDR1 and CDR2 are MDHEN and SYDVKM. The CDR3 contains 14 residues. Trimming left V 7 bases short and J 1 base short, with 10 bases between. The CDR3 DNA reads TGTGCCAGCATACGAGGGGGGAACACCGGGGAGCTGTTTTTT. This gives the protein CASIRGGNTGELFF.

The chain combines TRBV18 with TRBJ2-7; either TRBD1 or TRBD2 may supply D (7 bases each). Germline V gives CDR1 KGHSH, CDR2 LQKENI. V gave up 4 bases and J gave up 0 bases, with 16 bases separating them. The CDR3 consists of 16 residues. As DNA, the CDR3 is TGTGCCAGCTCACGGACCAGGGGGGGGACCTCCTACGAGCAGTACTTC. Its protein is CASSRTRGGTSYEQYF.

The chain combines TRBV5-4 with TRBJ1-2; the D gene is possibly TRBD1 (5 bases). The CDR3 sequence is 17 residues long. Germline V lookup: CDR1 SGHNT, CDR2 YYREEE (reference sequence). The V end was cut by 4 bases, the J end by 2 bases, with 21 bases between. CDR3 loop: CASSVGGDSDLNYGYTF. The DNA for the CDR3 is TGTGCCAGCAGCGTTGGAGGGGACTCAGACCTGAACTATGGCTACACCTTC.

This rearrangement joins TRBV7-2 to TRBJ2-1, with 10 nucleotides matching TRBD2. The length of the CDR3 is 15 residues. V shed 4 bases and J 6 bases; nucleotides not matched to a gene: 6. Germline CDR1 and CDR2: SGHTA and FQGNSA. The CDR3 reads CASSSTGTSANEQFF. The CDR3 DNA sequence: TGTGCCAGCAGCTCAACCGGGACTAGCGCCAATGAGCAGTTCTTC.

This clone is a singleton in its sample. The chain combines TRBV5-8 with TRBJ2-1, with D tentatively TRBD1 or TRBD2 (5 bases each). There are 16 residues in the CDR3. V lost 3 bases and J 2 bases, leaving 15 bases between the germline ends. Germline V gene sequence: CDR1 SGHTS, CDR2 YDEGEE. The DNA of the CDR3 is TGTGCCAGCAGCTCGAGGGTGGGGACCGCCTACAATGAGCAGTTCTTC. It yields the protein CASSSRVGTAYNEQFF.

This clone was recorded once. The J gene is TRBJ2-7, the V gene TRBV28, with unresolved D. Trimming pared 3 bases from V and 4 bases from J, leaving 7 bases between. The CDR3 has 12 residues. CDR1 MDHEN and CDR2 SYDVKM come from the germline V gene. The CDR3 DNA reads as TGTGCCAGCAGTTTCCCGTGGTACGAGCAGTACTTC. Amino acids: CASSFPWYEQYF.

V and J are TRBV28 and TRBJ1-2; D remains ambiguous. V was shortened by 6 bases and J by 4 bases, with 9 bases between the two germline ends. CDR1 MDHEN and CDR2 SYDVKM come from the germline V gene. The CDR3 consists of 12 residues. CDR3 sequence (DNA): TGTGCCAGCAGCGTTTCGGGCTATGGCTACACCTTC. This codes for CASSVSGYGYTF.

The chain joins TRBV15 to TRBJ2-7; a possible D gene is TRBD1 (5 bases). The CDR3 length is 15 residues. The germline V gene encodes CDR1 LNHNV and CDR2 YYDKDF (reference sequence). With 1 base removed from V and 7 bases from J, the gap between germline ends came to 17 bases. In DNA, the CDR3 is TGTGCCACCAGCAGAGCCCTAGGGGCACCAATTGAGCAGTACTTC. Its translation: CATSRALGAPIEQYF.

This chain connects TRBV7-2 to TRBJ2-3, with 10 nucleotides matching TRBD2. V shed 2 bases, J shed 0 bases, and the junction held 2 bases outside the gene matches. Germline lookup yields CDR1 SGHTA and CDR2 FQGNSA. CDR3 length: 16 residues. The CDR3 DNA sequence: TGTGCCAGCAGCTTAACTAGCGGGGCTAGCACAGATACGCAGTATTTT. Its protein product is CASSLTSGASTDTQYF.

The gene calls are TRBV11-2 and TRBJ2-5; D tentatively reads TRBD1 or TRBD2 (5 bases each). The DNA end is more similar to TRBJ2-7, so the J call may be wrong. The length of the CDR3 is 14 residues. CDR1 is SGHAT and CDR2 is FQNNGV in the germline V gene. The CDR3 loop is CASSLDRGSYEQYF. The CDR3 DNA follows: TGTGCCAGCAGCTTAGATCGGGGCAGCTACGAGCAGTACTTC.

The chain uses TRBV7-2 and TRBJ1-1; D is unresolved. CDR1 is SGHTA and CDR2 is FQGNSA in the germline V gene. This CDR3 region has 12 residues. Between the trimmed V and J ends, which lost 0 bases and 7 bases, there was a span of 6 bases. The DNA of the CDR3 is TGTGCCAGCAGCTTAGCGCGGAATGAAGCTTTCTTT. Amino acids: CASSLARNEAFF.

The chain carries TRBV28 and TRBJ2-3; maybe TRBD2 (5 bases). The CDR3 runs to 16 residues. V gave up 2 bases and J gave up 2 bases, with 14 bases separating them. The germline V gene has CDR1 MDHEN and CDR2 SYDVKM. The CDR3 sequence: CASSLPQPDSTDTQYF. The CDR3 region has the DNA TGTGCCAGCAGTTTACCCCAACCGGACTCCACAGATACGCAGTATTTT.

The CDR3 DNA follows: TGTGCCAGCAGTTTGGGAAACAGGGATGGGCAGTACTTC. Its protein product is CASSLGNRDGQYF. The gene calls are TRBV28 and TRBJ2-7; TRBD1 is a possible D gene (6 bases). Germline loops: CDR1 MDHEN, CDR2 SYDVKM. CDR3 length: 13 amino acids. With 3 bases removed from V and 9 bases from J, the gap between germline ends came to 15 bases.

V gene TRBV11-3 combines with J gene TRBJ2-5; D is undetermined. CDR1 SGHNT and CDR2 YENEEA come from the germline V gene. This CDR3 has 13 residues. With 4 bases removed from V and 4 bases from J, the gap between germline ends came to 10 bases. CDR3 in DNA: TGTGCCAGCAGCTCATCTTTATCAGAGACCCAGTACTTC. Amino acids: CASSSSLSETQYF.

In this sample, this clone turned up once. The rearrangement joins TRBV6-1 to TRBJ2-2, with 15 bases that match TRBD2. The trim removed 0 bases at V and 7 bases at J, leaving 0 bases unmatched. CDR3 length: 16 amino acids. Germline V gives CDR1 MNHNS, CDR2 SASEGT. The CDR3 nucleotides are TGTGCCAGCAGTGAAGCGGGACTAGCGGGAGGCGGGGAGCTGTTTTTT. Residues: CASSEAGLAGGGELFF.

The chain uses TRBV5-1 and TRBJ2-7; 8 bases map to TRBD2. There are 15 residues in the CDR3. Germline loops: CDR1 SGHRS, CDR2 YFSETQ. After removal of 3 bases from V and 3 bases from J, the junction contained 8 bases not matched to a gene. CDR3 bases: TGCGCCAGCAGCTCCACCGGGAGGGATGGCTACGAGCAGTACTTC. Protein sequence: CASSSTGRDGYEQYF. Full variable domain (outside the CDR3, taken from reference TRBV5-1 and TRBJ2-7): KAGVTQTPRYLIKTRGQQVTLSCSPISGHRSVSWYQQTPGQGLQFLFEYFSETQRNKGNFPGRFSGRQFSNSRSEMNVSTLELGDSALYLCASSSTGRDGYEQYFGPGTRLTVT.

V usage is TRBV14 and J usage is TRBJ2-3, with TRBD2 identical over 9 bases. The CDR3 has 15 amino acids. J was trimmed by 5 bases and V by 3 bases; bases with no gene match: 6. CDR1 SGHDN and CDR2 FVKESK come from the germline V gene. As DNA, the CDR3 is TGTGCCAGCAGCCAGGTAGCGGGAGTTATAGATACGCAGTATTTT. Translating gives CASSQVAGVIDTQYF.

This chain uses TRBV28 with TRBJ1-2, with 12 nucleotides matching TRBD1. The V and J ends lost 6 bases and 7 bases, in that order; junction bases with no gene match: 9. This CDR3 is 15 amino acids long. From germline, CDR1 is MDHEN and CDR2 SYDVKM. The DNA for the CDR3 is TGTGCCAGCAGCCTTCTAGGGACAGGGGGCTTTGGCTACACCTTC. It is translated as CASSLLGTGGFGYTF.

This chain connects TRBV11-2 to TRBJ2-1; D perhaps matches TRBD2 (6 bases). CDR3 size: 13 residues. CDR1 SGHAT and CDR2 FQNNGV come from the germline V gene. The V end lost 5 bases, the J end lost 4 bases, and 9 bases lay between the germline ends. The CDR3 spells CASSLGTYNEQFF. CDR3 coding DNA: TGTGCCAGCAGCCTCGGGACTTACAATGAGCAGTTCTTC.

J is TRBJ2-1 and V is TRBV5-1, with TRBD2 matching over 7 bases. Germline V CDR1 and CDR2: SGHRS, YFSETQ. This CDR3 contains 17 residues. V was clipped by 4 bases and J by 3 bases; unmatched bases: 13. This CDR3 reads CASSRDLAGANYNEQFF. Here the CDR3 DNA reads TGCGCCAGCAGCCGAGACTTAGCGGGTGCAAACTACAATGAGCAGTTCTTC.

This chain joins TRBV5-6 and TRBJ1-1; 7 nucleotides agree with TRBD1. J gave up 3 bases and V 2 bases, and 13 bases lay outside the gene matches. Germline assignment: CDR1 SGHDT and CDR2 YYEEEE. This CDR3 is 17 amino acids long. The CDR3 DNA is TGTGCCAGCAGCTTTTCATCCATTACAGGGGTCTACACTGAAGCTTTCTTT. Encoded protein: CASSFSSITGVYTEAFF.